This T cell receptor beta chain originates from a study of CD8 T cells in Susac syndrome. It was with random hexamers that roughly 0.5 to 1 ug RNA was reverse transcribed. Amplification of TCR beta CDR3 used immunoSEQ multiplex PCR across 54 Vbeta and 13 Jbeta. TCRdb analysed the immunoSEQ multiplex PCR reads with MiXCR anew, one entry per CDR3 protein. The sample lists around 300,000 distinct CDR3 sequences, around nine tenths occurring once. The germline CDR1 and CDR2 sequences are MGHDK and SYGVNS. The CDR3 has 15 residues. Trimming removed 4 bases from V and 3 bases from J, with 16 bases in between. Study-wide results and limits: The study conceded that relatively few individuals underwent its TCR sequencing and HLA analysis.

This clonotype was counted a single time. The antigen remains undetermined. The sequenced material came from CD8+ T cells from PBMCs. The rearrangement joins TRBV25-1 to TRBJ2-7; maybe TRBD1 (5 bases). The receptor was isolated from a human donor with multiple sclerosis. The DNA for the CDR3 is TGTGCCAGCAGTGGGTGGCCAGGGAATTTCTACGAGCAGTACTTC. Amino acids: CASSGWPGNFYEQYF.